This entry describes one T cell receptor beta chain. Antigen unknown. Assay used: immunoSEQ multiplex PCR; TCRdb lists only in-frame clones, some missing. The sample lists 73,000 or so clones; 90% were seen once. Per the germline V gene, CDR1 is LGHNA and CDR2 is YSLEER. V shed 2 bases and J 5 bases; nucleotides not matched to a gene: 11. The CDR3 spans 17 residues. The sample belongs to a study of graft-versus-host responses after intestinal transplantation. Study-wide context: Following induction with anti-thymocyte globulin, all recipients were given tacrolimus and steroids for about three years. Findings and limits, study-wide: Graft-versus-host to host-versus-graft clonal ratios in allografts were high in patients with graft-donor T cell macrochimerism. GvH clonotypes were identified within recipient marrow, with a subset emerging first in ileum or blood.

This specimen consisted of unstimulated CD8+ T cells sorted from spleen or lymph node cells, obtained before transplant. The TCR originated in a human donor who was the organ donor for an intestinal transplant. This chain links TRBV4-3 with TRBJ2-1; 8 positions agree with TRBD1. Here the CDR3 reads CASSQPAQGAADNEQFF. The CDR3, as DNA: TGCGCCAGCAGCCAACCGGCCCAGGGGGCCGCCGACAATGAGCAGTTCTTC.